This T cell receptor beta chain was recorded in a study of esophageal squamous cell carcinoma under preoperative chemotherapy. Study-wide context: TCR repertoires were profiled from both peripheral blood T cells and tumor-infiltrating lymphocytes. Study-wide findings and caveats: After treatment, tumor-infiltrating lymphocytes apparently came partly from blood T cells. After paclitaxel-nedaplatin, abundant clones were more likely to contract than amplify.

Time point indicated: after preoperative PTX-NDP chemotherapy. Patients received paclitaxel-nedaplatin as preoperative chemotherapy before surgery. The CDR3 is made up of 16 amino acids. With 4 bases removed from V and 6 bases from J, the gap between germline ends came to 19 bases. CDR1 and CDR2 (germline): MNHNS, SASEGT. This clonotype was found many times. Its antigen is as yet unknown. TCRdb processed the PCR reads anew with MiXCR; each CDR3 protein has one entry. The sample has 32,000 or so distinct CDR3 sequences; around half are singletons. The specimen was obtained from a patient given preoperative chemotherapy. The TCR comes from a human donor with esophageal squamous cell carcinoma. The donor label of this sample is uncertain. The chain joins TRBV6-1 to TRBJ2-1, with a possible D match to TRBD1 (6 bases). The CDR3: CASSGPNRVVGNEQFF. CDR3 coding DNA: TGTGCCAGCAGTGGACCCAACAGGGTTGTCGGCAATGAGCAGTTCTTC.